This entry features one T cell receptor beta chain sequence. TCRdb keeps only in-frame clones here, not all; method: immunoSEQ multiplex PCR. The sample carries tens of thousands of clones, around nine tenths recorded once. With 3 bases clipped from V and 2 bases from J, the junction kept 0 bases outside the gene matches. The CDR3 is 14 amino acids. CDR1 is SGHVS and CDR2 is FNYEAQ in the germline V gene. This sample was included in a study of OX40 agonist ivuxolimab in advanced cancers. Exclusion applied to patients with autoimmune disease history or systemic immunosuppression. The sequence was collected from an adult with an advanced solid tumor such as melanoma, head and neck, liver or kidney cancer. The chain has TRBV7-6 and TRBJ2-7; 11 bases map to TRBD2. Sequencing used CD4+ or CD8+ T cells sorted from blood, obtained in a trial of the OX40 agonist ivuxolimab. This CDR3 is CASSFSGRAYEQYF. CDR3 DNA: TGTGCCAGCAGCTTTAGCGGGAGGGCCTACGAGCAGTACTTC.